This entry concerns a single TCR beta chain. Method: immunoSEQ multiplex PCR; TCRdb's copy keeps in-frame clones and lacks some. Among about 89,000 clones listed, 78% were seen once. CDR3 length equals 17 residues. CDR1 and CDR2 from the germline V gene are WSHSY and SAAADI. Trimming took 1 base from V and 3 from J; bases not matched to a gene: 9. This record comes from a study of blood T cell repertoires in COVID-19. The sequence was obtained from a man between 65 and 85 years old with COVID-19, enrolled during active disease. Sequenced input: peripheral blood. V usage is TRBV10-2 and J usage is TRBJ2-7; 10 nucleotides align to TRBD2. The chain's CDR3 is CASSEYASGSEIYEQYF. In nucleotides, the CDR3 is TGCGCCAGCAGTGAGTATGCTAGCGGGAGTGAGATCTACGAGCAGTACTTC.